The 10 T cell receptor beta chains listed next were all sequenced from one sample in a study of blood T cell repertoires in COVID-19. The protocol was immunoSEQ multiplex PCR, while the TCRdb copy is restricted to in-frame clones and leaves out a portion. The table lists approximately 270,000 clones, approximately 88% of them singletons. The sequenced sample was peripheral blood. The receptor set was obtained from a woman in her twenties or thirties with COVID-19, enrolled during active disease.

This clone was seen a single time. The V call is TRBV7-2, the J call TRBJ1-6; 11 positions agree with TRBD1. This CDR3 is 15 amino acids long. Germline V CDR1 and CDR2: SGHTA, FQGNSA. Losses at the gene ends were 5 bases for V and 7 bases for J; bases not matched to a gene: 4. The CDR3 here is CASSPRTGGNSPLHF. The CDR3, as DNA: TGTGCCAGCAGCCCCCGGACAGGGGGCAATTCACCCCTCCACTTT.

The gene calls are TRBV5-4 and TRBJ1-1, with a tentative D call TRBD1 (5 bases). The CDR3 is 14 amino acids. Trimming took 1 base from V and 8 from J, leaving 15 bases between them. Germline V gene data show CDR1 as SGHNT and CDR2 as YYREEE (reference sequence). CDR3 nucleotides: TGTGCCAGCAGCTTGCAGGGCGTGGACCTAGAAGCTTTCTTT. Residues: CASSLQGVDLEAFF.

This rearrangement joins TRBV2 to TRBJ2-3, with D maybe TRBD2 (6 bases). V was trimmed by 8 bases and J by 3 bases, leaving 18 bases between them. The CDR3 has 15 amino acids. CDR1 and CDR2 from the germline V gene are SNHLY and FYNNEI. CDR3 in DNA: TGTGCCAGCTGCCCCGACCGAGGAGGGACAGATACGCAGTATTTT. It yields the protein CASCPDRGGTDTQYF.

The V gene is TRBV12-3 or TRBV12-4, the J gene TRBJ2-1; D is undetermined. Trimming removed 3 bases from V and 6 bases from J, with 6 bases in between. The CDR3 covers 12 residues. The CDR3 region is CASSFGPNEQFF. DNA for the CDR3: TGTGCCAGCAGTTTTGGGCCCAATGAGCAGTTCTTC.

The genes are TRBV18 and TRBJ1-2; TRBD1 agrees at 12 bases. V dropped 3 bases and J dropped 7; count of bases not matched to a gene: 3. Germline V gene sequence: CDR1 KGHSH, CDR2 LQKENI. The CDR3 spans 14 residues. The CDR3 loop is CASSPGQGASGYTF. In nucleotides, the CDR3 is TGTGCCAGCTCACCGGGACAGGGGGCTTCTGGCTACACCTTC.

J is TRBJ1-1 and V is TRBV6-5; D possibly corresponds to TRBD1 (6 bases). The CDR3 spans 13 residues. Germline-derived CDR1 and CDR2 are MNHEY and SVGAGI. Trimming cost V 6 bases and J 7 bases, with 15 bases left between them. The CDR3 spells CASRTGTLSEAFF. CDR3 coding DNA: TGTGCCAGCAGGACCGGGACACTTAGTGAAGCTTTCTTT.

The chain links TRBV19 to TRBJ2-3; 7 bases fit TRBD1. The CDR3 runs 13 residues. In germline, CDR1 is LNHDA, CDR2 SQIVND (reference sequence). The J segment lost 6 bases and the V segment lost 4 bases, leaving 4 bases of the junction unmatched. CDR3 residues: CASSRQGADTQYF. The CDR3 DNA sequence: TGTGCCAGTAGTAGACAGGGAGCCGATACGCAGTATTTT.

The chain is built from TRBV5-1 and TRBJ1-4; 9 bases agree with TRBD1. The V and J ends lost 5 bases and 5 bases, in that order; junction bases with no gene match: 1. The CDR3 has 13 amino acids. Looked up from germline, CDR1 is SGHRS and CDR2 is YFSETQ. CDR3 nucleotides: TGCGCCAGCAGAGACAGGGGGAATGAAAAACTGTTTTTT. Its translation: CASRDRGNEKLFF.

A word on this clone: The sample carries other DNA sequences with the same CDR3. The chain couples TRBV11-2 to TRBJ2-1, with TRBD1 matching over 7 bases. After removal of 1 base from V and 0 bases from J, the junction contained 6 bases not matched to a gene. The CDR3 runs 17 residues. CDR1 is SGHAT, CDR2 FQNNGV, per germline. The CDR3 loop reads CASSLVFGTASYNEQFF. For the CDR3, the DNA is TGTGCCAGCAGCTTAGTGTTCGGGACAGCCTCCTACAATGAGCAGTTCTTC.

The V gene is TRBV18, the J gene TRBJ2-7; D remains unclear. Germline V gene lookup returns CDR1 KGHSH and CDR2 LQKENI. The CDR3 length is 13 residues. V was clipped by 3 bases and J by 3 bases, with 9 bases between them. Written as DNA, the CDR3 is TGTGCCAGCTCACCGCTTCGAGGCTACGAGCAGTACTTC. It codes for CASSPLRGYEQYF.